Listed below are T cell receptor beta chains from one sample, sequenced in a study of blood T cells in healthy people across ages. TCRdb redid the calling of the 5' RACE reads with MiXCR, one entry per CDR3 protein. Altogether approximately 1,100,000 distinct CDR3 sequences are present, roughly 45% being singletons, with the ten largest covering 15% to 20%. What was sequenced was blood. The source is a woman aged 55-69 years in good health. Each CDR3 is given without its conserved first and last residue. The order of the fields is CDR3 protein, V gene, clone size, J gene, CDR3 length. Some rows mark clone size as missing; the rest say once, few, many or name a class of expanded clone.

ASSPRPPYSYEQY	TRBV18	few	TRBJ2-7	13
AISDTGGNGYT	TRBV10-3	-	TRBJ1-2	11
ASRHYGSEQY	TRBV6-2/TRBV6-3	-	TRBJ2-7	10
AIRGEGAYEQY	TRBV10-3	many	TRBJ2-7	11
ASRLQGSPSIEQF	TRBV12-3/TRBV12-4	-	TRBJ2-1	13
SARDGPRGRF	TRBV20-1	-	TRBJ2-1	10
ASSLTYTRVGYEQY	TRBV7-3	few	TRBJ2-7	14
AWETGGRGYT	TRBV30	once	TRBJ1-2	10
ASSHDRGAKNIQY	TRBV3-1	few	TRBJ2-4	13
AIRDRGRHGELF	TRBV6-1	-	TRBJ2-2	12
ASDPGQGYEQY	TRBV12-5	-	-	11
SGRDSYLGDTQY	TRBV29-1	many	TRBJ2-3	12
ASSAQGAGKETQY	TRBV7-2	few	TRBJ2-5	13
ATSRSMGNSYEQY	TRBV15	-	TRBJ2-7	13
ATSRADATNEKLF	TRBV15	-	TRBJ1-4	13
ASSRGSDTGELF	TRBV7-2	-	TRBJ2-2	12
ASSLGTSDEQF	TRBV12-3/TRBV12-4	-	TRBJ2-1	11
ASSYRQGGNEQF	TRBV7-9	few	TRBJ2-1	12
ASSLEGDEQY	TRBV28	many	-	10
SASLAGVLDEQY	TRBV20-1	-	-	12
ASSFDSTDTQY	TRBV12-3/TRBV12-4	few	TRBJ2-3	11
ASSSQGRGETQY	TRBV11-3	few	TRBJ2-5	12
ASSPGTGTGEQY	TRBV12-3/TRBV12-4	few	TRBJ2-7	12
ASRRGGIEKNIQY	TRBV27	-	TRBJ2-4	13
SARDGAGSSETQY	TRBV20-1	-	TRBJ2-5	13
ASSLAPKRGYGYT	TRBV7-2	-	TRBJ1-2	13
ASSLINRIQLAGERYNEQF	TRBV12-3/TRBV12-4	few	TRBJ2-1	19
ASSEGQTPNTEAF	TRBV6-1	-	TRBJ1-1	13
ASGRGQGLTAF	TRBV12-3/TRBV12-4	-	TRBJ1-1	11
ASSLMSTSGNEQF	TRBV7-8	-	TRBJ2-1	13
AISENPGTGGSETQY	TRBV10-3	-	TRBJ2-5	15
ASSLGHNKQETQY	TRBV11-3	-	TRBJ2-5	13
ASSSLSGRAEQF	TRBV6-5	-	TRBJ2-1	12
ASSLGGGPVTQY	TRBV7-2	-	TRBJ2-3	12
ASSELGGLGQYQETQY	TRBV25-1	many	TRBJ2-5	16
ASSQTDRNEQF	TRBV3-1	few	TRBJ2-1	11
ASSSDTGNDMETQY	TRBV7-8	-	TRBJ2-5	14
ASSSTGIHEQY	TRBV7-9	-	-	11
ASSLPRGNEQF	TRBV7-6	few	TRBJ2-1	11
ASSLGPIYEQY	TRBV5-1	few	TRBJ2-7	11
ASSSTTDALSGANVLT	TRBV6-5	-	TRBJ2-6	16
ASSSGTSGNLQETQY	TRBV13	-	TRBJ2-5	15
SVTYDREQY	TRBV20-1	few	TRBJ2-7	9
SVRDRRSETQY	TRBV29-1	-	TRBJ2-5	11
SAREGTSTPYEQY	TRBV20-1	once	TRBJ2-7	13
ASSWGTDTDTQY	TRBV6-6	-	TRBJ2-3	12
ASRPSGANYGYT	TRBV28	-	TRBJ1-2	12
ASSLDPGVAYNEQF	TRBV11-2	-	TRBJ2-1	14
SAPIPGLADTQY	TRBV20-1	few	TRBJ2-3	12
ASSWTTSLTAKNIQY	TRBV7-2	-	TRBJ2-4	15
ASSYSVTSGSSYEQY	TRBV6-6	few	TRBJ2-7	15
ASSLGSGGWFGPHDNEQF	TRBV7-2	few	TRBJ2-1	18
ASSQDMTGWGNEQF	TRBV4-3	-	TRBJ2-1	14
SVEKFRGQPQH	TRBV29-1	few	TRBJ1-5	11
ASSGRQGATNEKLF	TRBV11-2	-	TRBJ1-4	14